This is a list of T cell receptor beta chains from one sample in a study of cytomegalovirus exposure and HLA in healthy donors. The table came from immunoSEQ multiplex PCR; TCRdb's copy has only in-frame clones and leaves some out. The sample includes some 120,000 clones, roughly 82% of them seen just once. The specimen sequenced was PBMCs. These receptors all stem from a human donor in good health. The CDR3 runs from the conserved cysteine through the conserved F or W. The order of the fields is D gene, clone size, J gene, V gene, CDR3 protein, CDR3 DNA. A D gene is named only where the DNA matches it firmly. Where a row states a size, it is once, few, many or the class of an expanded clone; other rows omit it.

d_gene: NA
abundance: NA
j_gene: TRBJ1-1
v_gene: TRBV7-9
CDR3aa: CASSLTGNTEAFF
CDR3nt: TGTGCCAGCAGCTTAACTGGGAACACTGAAGCTTTCTTT

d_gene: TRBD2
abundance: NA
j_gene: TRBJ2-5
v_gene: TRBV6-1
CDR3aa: CASSDTSGRRQETQYF
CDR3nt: TGTGCCAGCAGTGATACTAGCGGACGACGCCAAGAGACCCAGTACTTC

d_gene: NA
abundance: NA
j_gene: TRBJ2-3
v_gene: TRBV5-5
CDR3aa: CASSSRDTNTDTQYF
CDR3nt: TGTGCCAGCAGCTCCCGGGACACCAATACAGATACGCAGTATTTT

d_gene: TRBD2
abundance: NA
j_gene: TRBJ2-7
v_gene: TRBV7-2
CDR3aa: CASSLPGLAGSYEQYF
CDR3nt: TGTGCCAGCAGCTTACCCGGACTAGCGGGCTCCTACGAGCAGTACTTC

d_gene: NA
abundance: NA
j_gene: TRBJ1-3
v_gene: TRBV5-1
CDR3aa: CASSPLDSGNTIYF
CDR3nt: TGCGCCAGCAGCCCACTCGACTCTGGAAACACCATATATTTT

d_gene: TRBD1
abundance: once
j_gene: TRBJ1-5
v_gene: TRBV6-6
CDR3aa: CASSYSDRAGNQPQHF
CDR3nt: TGTGCCAGCAGTTACAGTGACAGGGCAGGAAATCAGCCCCAGCATTTT

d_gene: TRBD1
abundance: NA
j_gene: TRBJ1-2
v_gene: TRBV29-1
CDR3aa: CSDARQGTNYGYTF
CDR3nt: TGCAGCGACGCGAGACAGGGTACGAACTATGGCTACACCTTC

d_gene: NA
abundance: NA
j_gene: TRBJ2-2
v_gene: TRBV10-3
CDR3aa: CAISESMSGGELFF
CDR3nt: TGTGCCATCAGTGAGTCGATGTCGGGCGGGGAGCTGTTTTTT

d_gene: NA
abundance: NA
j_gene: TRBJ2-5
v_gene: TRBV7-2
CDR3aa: CVSSLVPQETQYF
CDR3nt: TGTGTCAGCAGCTTAGTCCCGCAAGAGACCCAGTACTTC

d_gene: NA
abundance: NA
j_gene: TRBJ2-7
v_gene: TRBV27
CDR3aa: CASGPPYEQYF
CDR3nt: TGTGCCAGCGGGCCTCCCTACGAGCAGTACTTC

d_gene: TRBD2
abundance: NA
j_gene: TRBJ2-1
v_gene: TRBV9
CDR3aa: CASSVGPAGGIYNEQFF
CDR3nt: TGTGCCAGCAGCGTAGGTCCAGCGGGAGGGATATACAATGAGCAGTTCTTC

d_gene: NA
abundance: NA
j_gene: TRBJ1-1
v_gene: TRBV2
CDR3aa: CASGGTVNTEAFF
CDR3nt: TGTGCCAGCGGGGGGACTGTGAACACTGAAGCTTTCTTT

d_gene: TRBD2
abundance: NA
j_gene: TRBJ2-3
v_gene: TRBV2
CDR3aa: CASRRGLAGVKADTQYF
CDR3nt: TGTGCCAGCAGAAGGGGACTAGCGGGAGTCAAGGCAGATACGCAGTATTTT

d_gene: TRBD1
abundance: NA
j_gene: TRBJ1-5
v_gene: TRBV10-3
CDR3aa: CAISGQGAISSNQPQHF
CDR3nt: TGTGCCATCAGTGGACAGGGAGCCATCTCTAGCAATCAGCCCCAGCATTTT

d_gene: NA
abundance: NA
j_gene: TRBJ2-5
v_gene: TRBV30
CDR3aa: CAWSLWAPQETQYF
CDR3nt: TGTGCCTGGAGTCTCTGGGCCCCCCAAGAGACCCAGTACTTC

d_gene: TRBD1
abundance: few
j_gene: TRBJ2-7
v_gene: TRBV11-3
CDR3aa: CASSLARTGFEQYF
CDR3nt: TGTGCCAGCAGCTTAGCCCGGACAGGGTTCGAGCAGTACTTC

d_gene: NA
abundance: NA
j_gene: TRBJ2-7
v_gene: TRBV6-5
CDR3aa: CASSYLPRDYEQYF
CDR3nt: TGTGCCAGCAGTTACCTCCCCAGGGACTACGAGCAGTACTTC

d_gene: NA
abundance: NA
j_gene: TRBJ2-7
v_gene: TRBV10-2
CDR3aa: CASSTTGSSSYEQYF
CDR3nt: TGCGCCAGCAGTACGACAGGTTCTTCATCCTACGAGCAGTACTTC

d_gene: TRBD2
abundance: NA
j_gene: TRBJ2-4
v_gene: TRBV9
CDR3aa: CASSPPSYSGTDIQYF
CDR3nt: TGTGCCAGCAGCCCCCCCTCTTATAGCGGGACGGACATTCAGTACTTC

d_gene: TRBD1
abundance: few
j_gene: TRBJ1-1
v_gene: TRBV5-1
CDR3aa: CASSLKQGQGNTEAFF
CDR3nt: TGCGCCAGCAGCTTGAAACAGGGACAGGGGAACACTGAAGCTTTCTTT

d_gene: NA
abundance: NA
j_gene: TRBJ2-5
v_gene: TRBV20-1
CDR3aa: CSGKAGETQYF
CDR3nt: TGCAGTGGAAAGGCGGGAGAGACCCAGTACTTC

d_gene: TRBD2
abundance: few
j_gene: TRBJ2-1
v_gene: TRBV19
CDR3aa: CASRPGLVRYNEQFF
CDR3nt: TGTGCCAGTCGACCGGGACTAGTGCGTTACAATGAGCAGTTCTTC

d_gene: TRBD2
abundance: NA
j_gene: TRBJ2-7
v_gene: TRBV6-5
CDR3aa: CASSPLAGGSYEQYF
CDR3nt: TGTGCCAGCAGTCCACTAGCGGGAGGGTCCTACGAGCAGTACTTC

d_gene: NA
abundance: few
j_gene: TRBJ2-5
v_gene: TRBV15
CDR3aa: CATSRDRPGRETQYF
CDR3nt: TGTGCCACCAGCAGAGATCGACCAGGGCGAGAGACCCAGTACTTC

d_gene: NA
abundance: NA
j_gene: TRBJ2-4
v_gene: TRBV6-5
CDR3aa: CASSSGDTVAKNIQYF
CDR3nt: TGTGCCAGCAGTTCAGGGGACACCGTAGCCAAAAACATTCAGTACTTC

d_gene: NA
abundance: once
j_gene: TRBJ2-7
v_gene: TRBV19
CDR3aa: CASQPGSQYYEQYF
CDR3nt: TGTGCCAGTCAACCAGGGTCTCAATACTACGAGCAGTACTTC

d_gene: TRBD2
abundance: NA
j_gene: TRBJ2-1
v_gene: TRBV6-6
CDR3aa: CASSGGSGPEQFF
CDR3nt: TGTGCCAGCAGTGGTGGTAGCGGGCCGGAGCAGTTCTTC

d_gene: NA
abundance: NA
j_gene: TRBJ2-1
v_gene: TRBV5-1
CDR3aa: CASSRVDTYNEQFF
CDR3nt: TGCGCCAGCAGCCGCGTGGACACCTACAATGAGCAGTTCTTC

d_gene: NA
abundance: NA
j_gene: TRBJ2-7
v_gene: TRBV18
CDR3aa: CASSRTGQGSYEQYF
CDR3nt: TGTGCCAGCTCACGAACAGGTCAGGGGTCCTACGAGCAGTACTTC

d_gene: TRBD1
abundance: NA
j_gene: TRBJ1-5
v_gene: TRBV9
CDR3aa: CASSVRQGRDQPQHF
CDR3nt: TGTGCCAGCAGCGTCCGACAGGGGAGGGATCAGCCCCAGCATTTT

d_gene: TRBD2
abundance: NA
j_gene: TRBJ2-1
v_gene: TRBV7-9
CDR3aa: CASSLGGPGGWYNEQFF
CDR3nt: TGTGCCAGCAGCTTAGGGGGCCCGGGAGGGTGGTACAATGAGCAGTTCTTC

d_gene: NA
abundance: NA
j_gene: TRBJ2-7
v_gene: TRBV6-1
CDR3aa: CASTVQGYEQYF
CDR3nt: TGTGCCAGCACCGTCCAGGGCTACGAGCAGTACTTC

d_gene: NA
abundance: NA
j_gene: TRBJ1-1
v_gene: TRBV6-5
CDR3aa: CASSYSIGALNTEAFF
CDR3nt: TGTGCCAGCAGTTACTCGATAGGGGCCTTGAACACTGAAGCTTTCTTT

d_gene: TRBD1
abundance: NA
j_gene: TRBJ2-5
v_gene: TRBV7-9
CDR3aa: CANSRTGTTRETQYF
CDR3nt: TGTGCCAACAGCCGGACAGGCACAACCCGGGAGACCCAGTACTTC

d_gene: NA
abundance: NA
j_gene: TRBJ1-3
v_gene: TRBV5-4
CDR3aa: CASSLLVEGRSRNTIYF
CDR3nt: TGTGCCAGCAGCTTGCTTGTCGAGGGAAGATCTAGAAACACCATATATTTT

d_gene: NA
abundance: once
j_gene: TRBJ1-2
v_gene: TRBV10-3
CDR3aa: CAITGERNYGYTF
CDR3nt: TGTGCCATCACGGGTGAGCGCAACTATGGCTACACCTTC

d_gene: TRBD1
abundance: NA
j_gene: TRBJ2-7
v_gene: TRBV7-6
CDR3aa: CASSPGTGQFYGQYF
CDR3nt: TGTGCCAGCAGCCCCGGGACAGGTCAGTTCTACGGGCAGTACTTC

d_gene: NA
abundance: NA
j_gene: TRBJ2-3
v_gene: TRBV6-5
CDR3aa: CASWGTGAAEDTQYF
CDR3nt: TGTGCCAGCTGGGGGACGGGAGCGGCTGAGGATACGCAGTATTTT

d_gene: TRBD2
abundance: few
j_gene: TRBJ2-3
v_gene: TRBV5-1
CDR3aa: CASSRETSGSGTDTQYF
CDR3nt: TGCGCCAGCAGCCGGGAGACTAGCGGGAGTGGAACAGATACGCAGTATTTT

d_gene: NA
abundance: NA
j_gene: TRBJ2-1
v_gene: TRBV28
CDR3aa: CASSLPTMGLGEQFF
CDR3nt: TGTGCCAGCAGTCTCCCGACTATGGGTTTGGGTGAGCAGTTCTTC

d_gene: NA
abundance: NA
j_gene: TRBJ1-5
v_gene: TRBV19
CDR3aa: CASSITGYGNQPQHF
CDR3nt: TGTGCCAGTAGTATTACGGGGTATGGCAATCAGCCCCAGCATTTT

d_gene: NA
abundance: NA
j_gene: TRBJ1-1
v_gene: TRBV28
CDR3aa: CATKTGGRTPSEAFF
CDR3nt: TGTGCCACCAAGACCGGGGGACGGACGCCTTCTGAAGCTTTCTTT

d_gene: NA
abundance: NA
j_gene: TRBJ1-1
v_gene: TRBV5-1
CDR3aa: CASSSGLAPDTEAFF
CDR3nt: TGCGCCAGCAGCTCGGGACTGGCACCCGACACTGAAGCTTTCTTT

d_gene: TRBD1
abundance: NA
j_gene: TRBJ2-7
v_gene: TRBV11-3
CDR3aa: CASSLVGTGYEQYF
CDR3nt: TGTGCCAGCAGCTTAGTTGGGACAGGCTACGAGCAGTACTTC

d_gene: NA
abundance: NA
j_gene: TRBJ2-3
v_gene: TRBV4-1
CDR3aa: CASSQDRGTDTQYF
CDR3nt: TGCGCCAGCAGCCAAGATCGGGGTACAGATACGCAGTATTTT

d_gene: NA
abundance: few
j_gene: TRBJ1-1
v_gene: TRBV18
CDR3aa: CASSPSMNTEAFF
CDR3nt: TGTGCCAGCTCACCTTCCATGAACACTGAAGCTTTCTTT

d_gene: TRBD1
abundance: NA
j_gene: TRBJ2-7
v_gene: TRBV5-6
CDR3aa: CASSPGTGTDEQYF
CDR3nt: TGTGCCAGCAGCCCCGGGACAGGGACGGACGAGCAGTACTTC

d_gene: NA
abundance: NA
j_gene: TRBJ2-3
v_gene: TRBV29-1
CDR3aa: CSVDTGSADTQYF
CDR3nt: TGCAGCGTTGATACCGGGAGCGCAGATACGCAGTATTTT

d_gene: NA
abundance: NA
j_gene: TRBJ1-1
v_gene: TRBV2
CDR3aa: CASSEVGDPQAFF
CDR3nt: TGTGCCAGCAGTGAAGTAGGAGACCCACAAGCTTTCTTT

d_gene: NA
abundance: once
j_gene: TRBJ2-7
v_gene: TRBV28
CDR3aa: CASSLSGAGPREQYF
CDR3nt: TGTGCCAGCAGTTTATCAGGGGCTGGCCCCCGGGAGCAGTACTTC

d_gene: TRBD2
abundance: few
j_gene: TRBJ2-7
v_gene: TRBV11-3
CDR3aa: CASSQLKSGSSSYEQYF
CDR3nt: TGTGCCAGCAGCCAACTCAAAAGCGGGAGTAGCTCCTACGAGCAGTACTTC

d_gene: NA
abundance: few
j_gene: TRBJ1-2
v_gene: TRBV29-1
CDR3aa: CSVLIRGDTF
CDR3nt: TGCAGCGTTCTCATTCGGGGAGACACCTTC

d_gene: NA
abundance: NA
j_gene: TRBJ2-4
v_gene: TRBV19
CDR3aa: CASSIGVSNAKNIQYF
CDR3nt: TGTGCCAGTAGTATCGGTGTTTCGAACGCCAAAAACATTCAGTACTTC

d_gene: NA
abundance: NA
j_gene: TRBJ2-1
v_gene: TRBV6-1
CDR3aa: CASRSDSYNEQFF
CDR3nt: TGTGCCAGCAGGAGCGATTCCTACAATGAGCAGTTCTTC

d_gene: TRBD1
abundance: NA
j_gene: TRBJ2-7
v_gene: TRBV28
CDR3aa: CASLTQDRAYEQYF
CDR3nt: TGTGCCAGCTTGACACAAGACAGGGCCTACGAGCAGTACTTC

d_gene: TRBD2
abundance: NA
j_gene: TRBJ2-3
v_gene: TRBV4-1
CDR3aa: CASSQDSGSTAGDTDTQYF
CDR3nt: TGCGCCAGCAGCCAAGATTCGGGGTCCACAGCGGGAGACACAGATACGCAGTATTTT